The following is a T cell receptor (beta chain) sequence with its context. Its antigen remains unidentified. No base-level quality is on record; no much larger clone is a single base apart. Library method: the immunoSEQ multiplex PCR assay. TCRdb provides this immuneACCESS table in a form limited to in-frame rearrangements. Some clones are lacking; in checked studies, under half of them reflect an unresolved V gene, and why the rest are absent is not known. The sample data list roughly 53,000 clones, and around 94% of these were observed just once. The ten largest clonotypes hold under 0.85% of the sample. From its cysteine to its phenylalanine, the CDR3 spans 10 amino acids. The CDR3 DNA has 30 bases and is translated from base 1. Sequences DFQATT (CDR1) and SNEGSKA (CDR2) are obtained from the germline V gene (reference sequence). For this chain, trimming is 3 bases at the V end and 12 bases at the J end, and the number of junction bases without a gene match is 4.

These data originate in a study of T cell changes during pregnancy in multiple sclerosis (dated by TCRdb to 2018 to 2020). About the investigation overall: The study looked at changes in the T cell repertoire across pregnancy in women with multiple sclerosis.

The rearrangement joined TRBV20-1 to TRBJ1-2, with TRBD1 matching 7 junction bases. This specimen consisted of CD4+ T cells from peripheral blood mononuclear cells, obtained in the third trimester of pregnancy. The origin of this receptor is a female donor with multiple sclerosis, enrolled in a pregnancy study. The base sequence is TGCAGTGCTAGTACAGGGGCCGACACCTTC. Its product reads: CSASTGADTF.